The 26 T cell receptor beta chains listed next were all sequenced from one sample in a study of response to subunit inactivated influenza vaccine. TCRdb recomputed calls from the RT-PCR reads with MiXCR, one row per CDR3 protein. The sample carries roughly 180,000 distinct CDR3 sequences, approximately 9.2% recorded once. The starting material was non-naive T cells sorted from PBMCs, obtained on the day of vaccination. The receptor source for this set is a man in his forties or fifties who received an inactivated influenza vaccine.

The table lists this clonotype with a few counts. This chain uses TRBV7-2 with TRBJ2-2; 14 nucleotides line up with TRBD2. Germline CDR1 and CDR2: SGHTA and FQGNSA. There are 18 residues in the CDR3. The V gene end was trimmed by 0 bases and the J gene end by 4 bases; junction bases not matched to a gene: 4. Here the CDR3 DNA reads TGTGCCAGCAGCTTAGCAGTAGGACTAGCGGGAGGCACCGGGGAGCTGTTTTTT. Its protein is CASSLAVGLAGGTGELFF.

The chain is built from TRBV19 and TRBJ1-6; 7 nucleotides agree with TRBD1. V dropped 1 base and J dropped 2; count of bases not matched to a gene: 8. CDR1 and CDR2 from the germline V gene are LNHDA and SQIVND (reference sequence). The CDR3 sequence is 18 residues long. The CDR3 loop is CASSIGGQTGPYNSPLHF. The DNA for the CDR3 is TGTGCCAGTAGTATAGGGGGACAGACCGGGCCCTATAATTCACCCCTCCACTTT.

At least ten counts were recorded for this clonotype. The chain combines TRBV29-1 with TRBJ2-1; the match to TRBD2 covers 9 bases. V gave up 1 base and J gave up 4 bases; unmatched junction bases: 2. Per the germline V gene, CDR1 is SQVTM and CDR2 is ANQGSEA. The CDR3 loop spans 14 amino acids. The CDR3 DNA follows: TGCAGCGTTGAAGGACTAGCGGCGTACAATGAGCAGTTCTTC. Translating it yields CSVEGLAAYNEQFF.

The V and J genes are TRBV27 and TRBJ2-1; D is possibly TRBD2 (5 bases). The CDR3 runs to 13 residues. The V end lost 4 bases, the J end lost 4 bases, and 8 bases lay between the germline ends. Germline V CDR1 and CDR2: MNHEY, SMNVEV (reference sequence). The CDR3 bases are TGTGCCAGCAGTTCGACTAAGTACAATGAGCAGTTCTTC. As protein: CASSSTKYNEQFF.

V gene TRBV6-5 combines with J gene TRBJ1-5; 8 bases align to TRBD1. The CDR3 sequence is 14 residues long. The V gene's germline CDR1 is MNHEY and CDR2 SVGAGI. The V and J ends lost 4 bases and 4 bases, in that order; junction bases with no gene match: 3. The CDR3 sequence is CASSFGQGNQPQHF. The CDR3 nucleotides read TGTGCCAGCAGTTTCGGACAGGGTAATCAGCCCCAGCATTTT.

V and J are TRBV21-1 and TRBJ2-1; the D call in the table, TRBD2, was not verified against the DNA. TRBV21-1 is noted as a pseudogene. The CDR3 has 21 amino acids. For the CDR3, the DNA is TGTGCCAGCAGGAGGACCCGAAGGACTAGCGGGTCGAAAGAACGCTACAATGAGCAGTTCTTC. Translating it yields CASRRTRRTSGSKERYNEQFF.

In this sample, this clonotype turned up a few times. This sequence joins TRBV5-1 and TRBJ1-1; 7 bases align to TRBD1. The CDR3 runs 15 residues. V trimming: 0 bases; J trimming: 3 bases; junction bases outside the gene matches: 5. The germline CDR1 and CDR2 sequences are SGHRS and YFSETQ. The CDR3 protein is CASSLGQGVDTEAFF. The CDR3 nucleotides are TGCGCCAGCAGCTTGGGACAGGGAGTGGACACTGAAGCTTTCTTT. The complete variable domain, with remaining parts taken from reference TRBV5-1 and TRBJ1-1, reads KAGVTQTPRYLIKTRGQQVTLSCSPISGHRSVSWYQQTPGQGLQFLFEYFSETQRNKGNFPGRFSGRQFSNSRSEMNVSTLELGDSALYLCASSLGQGVDTEAFFGQGTRLTVV.

This clonotype was recorded many times. The rearrangement joins TRBV28 to TRBJ2-1; unclear D gene. V dropped 4 bases and J dropped 7 bases, with 17 bases sitting between them. From germline, CDR1 is MDHEN and CDR2 SYDVKM. The CDR3 covers 15 residues. CDR3 sequence: CASSSLGRRSNEQFF. As DNA, the CDR3 is TGTGCCAGCAGTTCACTGGGCCGCAGGAGTAATGAGCAGTTCTTC.

This clonotype was found a few times. The chain links TRBV5-1 to TRBJ2-5, with D possibly being TRBD1 or TRBD2 (5 bases each). The V end was cut by 4 bases, the J end by 0 bases, with 10 bases between. CDR1 is SGHRS and CDR2 is YFSETQ in the germline V gene. The length of the CDR3 is 14 residues. The CDR3 spells CASSLGTYQETQYF. The DNA for the CDR3 is TGCGCCAGCAGCCTGGGGACCTACCAAGAGACCCAGTACTTC.

This sequence joins TRBV7-2 and TRBJ1-2; no definite D call. Germline-derived CDR1 and CDR2 are SGHTA and FQGNSA. The CDR3 runs 13 residues. Between the trimmed V and J ends, which lost 5 bases and 2 bases, there was a span of 9 bases. The chain's CDR3 is CASSPAGNYGYTF. The DNA of the CDR3 is TGTGCCAGCAGCCCTGCGGGGAACTATGGCTACACCTTC.

In this sample, this clonotype turned up a few times. The CDR3 nucleotides read TGCAGCACCCTCCAGGGCGGTTTGAACACTGAAGCTTTCTTT. Its protein is CSTLQGGLNTEAFF. The chain combines TRBV20-1 with TRBJ1-1, with a tentative D call TRBD1 (5 bases). Germline V CDR1 and CDR2: DFQATT, SNEGSKA (reference sequence). The CDR3 is made up of 14 amino acids.

Only a few counts were recorded for this clonotype. The chain combines TRBV20-1 with TRBJ2-7; D not resolved. Germline V CDR1 and CDR2: DFQATT, SNEGSKA (reference sequence). V was cut by 3 bases and J by 5 bases, with 20 bases left in between. The CDR3 has 15 amino acids. Written as DNA, the CDR3 is TGCAGTGCTAGGGGCCGCGGATCGAGCATCCACGAGCAGTACTTC. This codes for CSARGRGSSIHEQYF.

This clonotype was seen more than once but under ten times. The rearrangement uses TRBV24-1 and TRBJ2-6; D unclear. V was pared by 7 bases and J by 11 bases, with 11 bases between. Germline CDR1 KGHDR, CDR2 SFDVKD. CDR3 size: 12 residues. CDR3 sequence (DNA): TGTGCCACCAGCACAGACTTCGACGTCCTGACTTTC. This codes for CATSTDFDVLTF.

This clonotype was picked up a small number of times. CDR3 loop: CASSLGNPALGTDTQYF. In nucleotides, the CDR3 is TGTGCCAGCAGCTTAGGTAATCCGGCCCTAGGCACAGATACGCAGTATTTT. The V call is TRBV11-2, the J call TRBJ2-3; D is unclear. Trimming pared 1 base from V and 1 base from J, leaving 15 bases between. CDR1 is SGHAT, CDR2 FQNNGV, per germline. The CDR3 contains 17 residues.

The table lists this clonotype with many counts. As DNA, the CDR3 is TGTGCCAGCAGCCTACTCGGGGATACGCAGTATTTT. This codes for CASSLLGDTQYF. This chain uses TRBV7-9 with TRBJ2-3, with D uncertain. CDR1 and CDR2 (germline): SEHNR, FQNEAQ (reference sequence). The V gene lost 5 bases and the J gene lost 6 bases, with 9 bases spanning the gap. This CDR3 comprises 12 residues.

The chain is built from TRBV7-2 and TRBJ1-6, with a weak D call TRBD1 (6 bases). The germline CDR1 and CDR2 sequences are SGHTA and FQGNSA. This CDR3 has 12 residues. The germline V and J ends were trimmed by 4 bases and 12 bases, with 10 bases remaining between them. CDR3 sequence reads: CASSSDRRPLHF. The CDR3 nucleotides are TGTGCCAGCAGCTCGGACAGACGACCCCTCCACTTT.

This clonotype appeared many times. The J gene is TRBJ2-1, the V gene TRBV7-3; the match to TRBD2 covers 7 bases. CDR3 length: 15 amino acids. Germline V lookup: CDR1 SGHTA, CDR2 FQGTGA. Losses at the gene ends were 3 bases for V and 3 bases for J; bases not matched to a gene: 5. The CDR3 reads CASSFASGGYNEQFF. The CDR3, as DNA: TGTGCCAGCAGCTTTGCTAGCGGAGGCTACAATGAGCAGTTCTTC.

The chain employs TRBV4-1 and TRBJ2-2; possible D gene TRBD1, 5 bases. The CDR3 loop spans 16 amino acids. Trimming cost V 1 base and J 3 bases, with 12 bases left between them. Germline V lookup: CDR1 MGHRA, CDR2 YSYEKL. This chain's CDR3 is CASSQGWGPDTGELFF. The DNA of the CDR3 is TGCGCCAGCAGCCAAGGGTGGGGCCCTGACACCGGGGAGCTGTTTTTT.

This clonotype was detected only a few times. The CDR3 loop reads CATKQGDSTDTQYF. In DNA, the CDR3 is TGCGCCACCAAACAGGGGGACAGCACAGATACGCAGTATTTT. The chain joins TRBV5-1 to TRBJ2-3; 8 bases match TRBD1. There are 14 residues in the CDR3. Germline lookup yields CDR1 SGHRS and CDR2 YFSETQ. Germline trimming cut 9 bases from V and 0 bases from J; bases unmatched to any gene: 6.

This clonotype has ten or more counts. V is TRBV18 and J is TRBJ2-1, with D tentatively TRBD2 (6 bases). This CDR3 region has 14 residues. Germline CDR1 reads KGHSH; CDR2 reads LQKENI. V was trimmed by 1 base and J by 8 bases, leaving 12 bases between them. The CDR3 region is CASSPLEGSYEQFF. In DNA form, the CDR3 reads TGTGCCAGCTCACCACTGGAGGGGTCGTATGAGCAGTTCTTC.

In its sample, this clonotype was seen a few times. The V and J genes are TRBV19 and TRBJ1-2; D uncertain. CDR1 and CDR2 (germline): LNHDA, SQIVND (reference sequence). Between the trimmed V and J ends, which lost 9 bases and 7 bases, there was a span of 21 bases. This CDR3 comprises 14 residues. The CDR3 region is CARYRDTGSGGYTF. The CDR3 nucleotides read TGTGCCAGATACCGGGATACCGGATCTGGTGGCTACACCTTC.

The V call is TRBV5-6, the J call TRBJ2-7; D might be TRBD2 (6 bases). V was clipped by 0 bases and J by 2 bases, with 21 bases between them. Germline values: CDR1 SGHDT, CDR2 YYEEEE. This CDR3 spans 18 amino acids. The CDR3 DNA sequence: TGTGCCAGCAGCTTGGGTGAGGGACTTTTTTTCGTAACCTACGAGCAGTACTTC. Encoded protein: CASSLGEGLFFVTYEQYF.

This clonotype was detected many times. CDR3 protein: CASRQGAESGELFF. The CDR3 coding sequence is TGTGCCAGCAGGCAGGGGGCGGAAAGCGGGGAGCTGTTTTTT. This sequence joins TRBV6-1 and TRBJ2-2, with 8 bases matching TRBD1. V shed 6 bases and J 7 bases; nucleotides not matched to a gene: 7. Germline lookup yields CDR1 MNHNS and CDR2 SASEGT. The CDR3 is 14 amino acids.

A remark on this clonotype: Mismatch with germline at one junction end may stem from a read error. This sequence joins TRBV5-6 and TRBJ2-6; the D is unclear. There are 14 residues in the CDR3. Germline values: CDR1 SGHDT, CDR2 YYEEEE. The CDR3 here is CAISPGLGANVLTF. The CDR3, as DNA: TGTGCCATCAGCCCCGGGTTAGGGGCCAACGTCCTGACTTTC.

This clonotype was counted a few times. The CDR3: CAKTSGSTDTQYF. DNA of the CDR3: TGTGCCAAGACTAGCGGGAGCACAGATACGCAGTATTTT. This chain connects TRBV2 to TRBJ2-3; 10 bases align to TRBD2. From germline, CDR1 is SNHLY and CDR2 FYNNEI. The CDR3 is made up of 13 amino acids. J gave up 0 bases and V 10 bases, and 1 base lay outside the gene matches.

This clonotype appeared many times. The rearrangement links TRBV18 to TRBJ2-2, with D possibly being TRBD2 (5 bases). V dropped 3 bases and J dropped 2 bases, with 7 bases sitting between them. This CDR3 contains 14 residues. Germline loops: CDR1 KGHSH, CDR2 LQKENI. As DNA, the CDR3 is TGTGCCAGCTCACCGACGGGAAACACCGGGGAGCTGTTTTTT. This encodes CASSPTGNTGELFF.